This T cell receptor beta chain was found in a study of cytomegalovirus exposure and HLA in healthy donors. Study in general: Researchers found that approximately 80% of a few hundred genotyped donors fell within the Caucasian-associated ancestry cluster.

The study, taken as a whole, reports: Later analysis identified several of the most significant clusters that appeared linked to common viral pathogens. A cluster of highly shared sequence variants was likely a sequencing artifact.

For this clone: Antigen specificity is unknown.

It was with 60 Vbeta and 13 Jbeta primers that the PCR ran. Only in-frame clones appear in the TCRdb table, and some are missing; sequencing was by immunoSEQ multiplex PCR. The sample carries fewer than 200,000 clones, roughly 9.5% recorded once. Sequenced input: PBMCs. This TCR derives from a woman aged 30 to 39 in good health and CMV-seropositive.

The CDR3 region is CASSQEKLAEAYNEQFF. The CDR3 nucleotides read TGTGCCAGCAGCCAAGAGAAACTAGCGGAAGCCTACAATGAGCAGTTCTTC. The genes are TRBV4-2 and TRBJ2-1; the match to TRBD2 covers 8 bases. The V segment lost 0 bases and the J segment 2 bases; nucleotides outside the gene matches: 6. The CDR3 is 17 amino acids. Germline V gene sequence: CDR1 LGHNA, CDR2 YNFKEQ.